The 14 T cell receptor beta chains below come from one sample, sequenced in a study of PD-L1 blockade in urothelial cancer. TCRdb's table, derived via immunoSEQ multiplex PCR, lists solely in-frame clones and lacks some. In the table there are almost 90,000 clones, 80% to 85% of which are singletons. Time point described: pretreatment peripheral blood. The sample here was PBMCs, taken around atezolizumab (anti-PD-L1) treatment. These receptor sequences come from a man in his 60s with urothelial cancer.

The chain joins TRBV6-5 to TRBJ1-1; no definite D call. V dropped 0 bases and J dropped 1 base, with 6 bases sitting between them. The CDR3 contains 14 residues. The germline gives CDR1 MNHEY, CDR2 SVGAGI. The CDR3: CASSYSPGNTEAFF. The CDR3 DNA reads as TGTGCCAGCAGTTACTCGCCGGGGAACACTGAAGCTTTCTTT.

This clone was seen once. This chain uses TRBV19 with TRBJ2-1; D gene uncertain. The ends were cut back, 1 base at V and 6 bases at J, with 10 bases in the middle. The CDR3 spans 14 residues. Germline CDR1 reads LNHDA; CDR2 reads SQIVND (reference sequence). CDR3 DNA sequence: TGTGCCAGTAGTATAGGAGTAGTTTTCAATGAGCAGTTCTTC. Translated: CASSIGVVFNEQFF. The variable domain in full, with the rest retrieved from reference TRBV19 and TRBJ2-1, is DGGITQSPKYLFRKEGQNVTLSCEQNLNHDAMYWYRQDPGQGLRLIYYSQIVNDFQKGDIAEGYSVSREKKESFPLTVTSAQKNPTAFYLCASSIGVVFNEQFFGPGTRLTVL.

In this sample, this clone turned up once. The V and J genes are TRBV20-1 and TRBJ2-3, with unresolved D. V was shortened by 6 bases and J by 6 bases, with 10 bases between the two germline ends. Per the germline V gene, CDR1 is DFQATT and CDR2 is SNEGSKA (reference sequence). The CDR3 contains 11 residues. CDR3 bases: TGCAGTGCGAACTTGTGGGATACGCAGTATTTT. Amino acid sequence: CSANLWDTQYF.

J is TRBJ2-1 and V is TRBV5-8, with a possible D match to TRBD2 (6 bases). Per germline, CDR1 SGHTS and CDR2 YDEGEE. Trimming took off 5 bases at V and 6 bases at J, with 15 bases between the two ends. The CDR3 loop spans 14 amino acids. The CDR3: CASSWDFGANEQFF. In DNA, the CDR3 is TGTGCCAGCAGTTGGGACTTTGGTGCCAATGAGCAGTTCTTC.

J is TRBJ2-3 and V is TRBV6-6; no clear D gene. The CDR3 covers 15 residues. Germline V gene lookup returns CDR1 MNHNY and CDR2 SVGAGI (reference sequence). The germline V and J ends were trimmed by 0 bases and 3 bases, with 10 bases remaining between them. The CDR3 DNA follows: TGTGCCAGCAGTTACTCAGGATTCGGGACAGATACGCAGTATTTT. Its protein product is CASSYSGFGTDTQYF.

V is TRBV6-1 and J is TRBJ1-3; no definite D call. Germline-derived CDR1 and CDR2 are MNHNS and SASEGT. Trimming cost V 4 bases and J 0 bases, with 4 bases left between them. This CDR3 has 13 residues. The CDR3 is CASSALSGNTIYF. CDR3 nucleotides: TGTGCCAGCAGTGCCCTCTCTGGAAACACCATATATTTT.

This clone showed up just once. For the CDR3, the DNA is TGCGCCAGCAGCCCGTGGGGGGGCAGCGCAGATACGCAGTATTTT. Encoded protein: CASSPWGGSADTQYF. J is TRBJ2-3 and V is TRBV4-1; D might be TRBD2 (7 bases). V gave up 4 bases and J gave up 4 bases, with 15 bases separating them. The CDR3 extends over 15 amino acids. Looked up from germline, CDR1 is MGHRA and CDR2 is YSYEKL.

CDR3 in amino acids: CASSGGLAGLGRQTQYF. As DNA, the CDR3 is TGCGCCAGCAGCGGGGGACTAGCGGGGCTAGGGCGGCAGACCCAGTACTTC. This chain uses TRBV5-1 with TRBJ2-5, with 13 positions matching TRBD2. Looked up from germline, CDR1 is SGHRS and CDR2 is YFSETQ. Trimming removed 4 bases from V and 6 bases from J; junction bases left unmatched: 12. The CDR3 contains 17 residues.

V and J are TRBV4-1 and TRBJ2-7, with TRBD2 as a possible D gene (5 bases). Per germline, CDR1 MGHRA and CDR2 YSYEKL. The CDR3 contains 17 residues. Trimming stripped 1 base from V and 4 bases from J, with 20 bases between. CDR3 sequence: CASSQVVVGKGVYEQYF. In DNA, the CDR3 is TGCGCCAGCAGCCAAGTGGTCGTCGGGAAGGGAGTATACGAGCAGTACTTC.

The CDR3, as DNA: TGTGCCAGCAGTAGCTCAGGGGGAGTAGGAGATACGCAGTATTTT. As protein: CASSSSGGVGDTQYF. The chain combines TRBV6-5 with TRBJ2-3; 7 nucleotides align to TRBD1. V was pared by 5 bases and J by 5 bases, with 10 bases of the junction left unmatched. Germline CDR1 and CDR2: MNHEY and SVGAGI. This CDR3 comprises 15 residues.

For the CDR3, the DNA is TGTGCCAGTAGTGGGACAGGTTACAATGAGCAGTTCTTC. Its protein product is CASSGTGYNEQFF. The chain uses TRBV19 and TRBJ2-1; 8 bases match TRBD1. In germline, CDR1 is LNHDA, CDR2 SQIVND (reference sequence). CDR3 size: 13 residues. J lost 4 bases, V lost 5 bases, and 1 base had no gene match.

CDR3 region: CASSSRDRASYEQYF. For the CDR3, the DNA is TGTGCCAGCTCATCCCGGGACAGGGCCTCCTACGAGCAGTACTTC. This chain joins TRBV18 and TRBJ2-7; 9 positions agree with TRBD1. After removal of 5 bases from V and 0 bases from J, the junction contained 5 bases not matched to a gene. There are 15 residues in the CDR3. Germline V gene data show CDR1 as KGHSH and CDR2 as LQKENI.

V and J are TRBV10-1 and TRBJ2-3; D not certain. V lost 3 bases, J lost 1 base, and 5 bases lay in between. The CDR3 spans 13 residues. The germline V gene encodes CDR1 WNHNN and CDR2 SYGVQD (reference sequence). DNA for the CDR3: TGCGCCAGCAGTGATACAGGCACAGATACGCAGTATTTT. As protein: CASSDTGTDTQYF.

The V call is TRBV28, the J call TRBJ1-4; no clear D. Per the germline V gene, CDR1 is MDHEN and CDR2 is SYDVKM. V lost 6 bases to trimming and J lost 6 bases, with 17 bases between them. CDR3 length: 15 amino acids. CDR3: CASRAPGLLDEKLFF. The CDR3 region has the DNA TGTGCCAGCAGAGCCCCGGGGTTGTTAGATGAAAAACTGTTTTTT.